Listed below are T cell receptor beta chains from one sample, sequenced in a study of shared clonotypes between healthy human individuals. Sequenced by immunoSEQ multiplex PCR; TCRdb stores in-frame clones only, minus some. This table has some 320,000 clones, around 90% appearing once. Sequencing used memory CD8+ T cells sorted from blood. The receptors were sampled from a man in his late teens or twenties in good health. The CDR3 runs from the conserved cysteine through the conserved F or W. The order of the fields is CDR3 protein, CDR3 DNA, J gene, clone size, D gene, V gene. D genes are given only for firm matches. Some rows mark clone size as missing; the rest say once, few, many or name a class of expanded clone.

CASRGLAGGSYEQYF	TGTGCCAGCAGAGGGTTAGCGGGAGGGTCCTACGAGCAGTACTTC	TRBJ2-7	once	TRBD2	TRBV11-2
CASTPGQEINEKLFF	TGTGCCAGCACCCCGGGACAGGAAATAAATGAAAAACTGTTTTTT	TRBJ1-4	NA	TRBD1	TRBV28
CASSLKANYGYTF	TGTGCCAGCAGTTTAAAGGCTAACTATGGCTACACCTTC	TRBJ1-2	NA	NA	TRBV27
CASSLQFF	TGTGCCAGCAGCTTGCAGTTCTTC	TRBJ2-1	NA	NA	TRBV7-9
CASSLLNRGKGGEQFF	TGTGCCAGCAGCTTGTTGAACAGGGGGAAGGGAGGTGAGCAGTTCTTC	TRBJ2-1	NA	TRBD1	TRBV7-9
CASSVASGVAYEQYF	TGTGCCAGCAGCGTAGCAAGCGGGGTGGCCTACGAGCAGTACTTC	TRBJ2-7	NA	TRBD2	TRBV9
CASRRGHLGYEQYF	TGTGCCAGTCGTCGAGGACACTTAGGCTACGAGCAGTACTTC	TRBJ2-7	NA	NA	TRBV27
CAITRLGPNTEAFF	TGTGCCATCACGCGCCTGGGGCCGAACACTGAAGCTTTCTTT	TRBJ1-1	NA	NA	TRBV10-3
CASSLAGNNEQFF	TGTGCCAGCAGCCTAGCGGGAAATAATGAGCAGTTCTTC	TRBJ2-1	NA	TRBD2	TRBV9
CASSSPTSGGDNEQFF	TGCGCCAGCAGCTCACCGACTAGCGGGGGAGACAATGAGCAGTTCTTC	TRBJ2-1	NA	TRBD2	TRBV5-1
CASSHSYEQYF	TGTGCCAGCAGCCATTCTTACGAGCAGTACTTC	TRBJ2-7	once	NA	TRBV11-2
CASSLTPSTDTEAFF	TGTGCCAGCAGCCTTACCCCCTCTACTGACACTGAAGCTTTCTTT	TRBJ1-1	NA	NA	TRBV7-9
CASSPIGTGGFQPQHF	TGCGCCAGCAGCCCCATCGGGACAGGGGGTTTTCAGCCCCAGCATTTT	TRBJ1-5	NA	TRBD1	TRBV4-1
CASSYSRTGPYEQYF	TGTGCCAGCAGTTACTCGCGGACAGGGCCCTACGAGCAGTACTTC	TRBJ2-7	NA	TRBD1	TRBV6-6
CAWSVSWSEQYF	TGTGCCTGGAGTGTAAGTTGGAGCGAGCAGTACTTC	TRBJ2-7	NA	NA	TRBV30